These 18 T cell receptor beta chains came from one sample sequenced in a study of OX40 agonist ivuxolimab in advanced cancers. Sequencing used immunoSEQ multiplex PCR; TCRdb keeps in-frame clones, though not all of them. The table lists around 80,000 clones, roughly 85% of them singletons, with less than 0.65% in the top ten. Sample: CD4+ or CD8+ T cells sorted from blood, taken in a trial of the OX40 agonist ivuxolimab. Every receptor here comes from an adult with an advanced solid tumor such as melanoma, head and neck, liver or kidney cancer.

This rearrangement joins TRBV5-1 to TRBJ1-4; weak D call: TRBD1 (5 bases). Germline V lookup: CDR1 SGHRS, CDR2 YFSETQ. Trimming removed 3 bases from V and 4 bases from J, with 10 bases in between. The CDR3 has 14 residues. The CDR3 coding sequence is TGCGCCAGCAGCTCAGACAGTCTTAATGAAAAACTGTTTTTT. Translation: CASSSDSLNEKLFF. The variable domain in full, completed from reference TRBV5-1 and TRBJ1-4, reads KAGVTQTPRYLIKTRGQQVTLSCSPISGHRSVSWYQQTPGQGLQFLFEYFSETQRNKGNFPGRFSGRQFSNSRSEMNVSTLELGDSALYLCASSSDSLNEKLFFGSGTQLSVL.

This chain joins TRBV2 and TRBJ2-3; no definite D call. Per germline, CDR1 SNHLY and CDR2 FYNNEI. The CDR3 extends over 15 amino acids. Trimming pared 1 base from V and 0 bases from J, leaving 8 bases between. Here the CDR3 reads CASSEDGRSTDTQYF. For the CDR3, the DNA is TGTGCCAGCAGTGAAGACGGCCGTAGCACAGATACGCAGTATTTT.

The chain employs TRBV7-2 and TRBJ2-1, with D possibly being TRBD2 (6 bases). V lost 5 bases to trimming and J lost 6 bases, with 20 bases between them. Germline V lookup: CDR1 SGHTA, CDR2 FQGNSA. The CDR3 length is 16 residues. CDR3 sequence: CASSPSSSGPFNEQFF. The DNA for the CDR3 is TGTGCCAGCAGCCCCTCATCGAGCGGGCCCTTCAATGAGCAGTTCTTC.

The rearrangement joins TRBV7-3 to TRBJ2-5; D assignment may be TRBD1 or TRBD2 (6 bases each). Trimming took off 5 bases at V and 1 base at J, with 14 bases between the two ends. Germline values: CDR1 SGHTA, CDR2 FQGTGA. There are 15 residues in the CDR3. The CDR3 nucleotides read TGTGCCAGCAGCCCGGGGGCGACCCTCCAAGAGACCCAGTACTTC. It yields the protein CASSPGATLQETQYF.

The V call is TRBV5-1, the J call TRBJ1-1; no definite D call. Germline CDR1 reads SGHRS; CDR2 reads YFSETQ. CDR3 length: 13 amino acids. The V gene lost 2 bases and the J gene lost 1 base, with 6 bases spanning the gap. CDR3 DNA: TGCGCCAGCAGCTTTACTGGGAACACTGAAGCTTTCTTT. It specifies CASSFTGNTEAFF.

J is TRBJ1-5 and V is TRBV2; no clear D gene. The CDR3 sequence is 13 residues long. Germline V gene data show CDR1 as SNHLY and CDR2 as FYNNEI. V was pared by 9 bases and J by 8 bases, with 17 bases between. CDR3 nucleotide sequence: TGTGCCAGTGCGGCGAGGTCCCCGGAGCCCCAGCATTTT. Its protein product is CASAARSPEPQHF. Full variable domain (missing parts from reference TRBV2 and TRBJ1-5): EPEVTQTPSHQVTQMGQEVILRCVPISNHLYFYWYRQILGQKVEFLVSFYNNEISEKSEIFDDQFSVERPDGSNFTLKIRSTKLEDSAMYFCASAARSPEPQHFGDGTRLSIL.

The chain recombines TRBV7-2 with TRBJ2-7, with D hard to call. Germline-derived CDR1 and CDR2 are SGHTA and FQGNSA. CDR3 length: 13 amino acids. V lost 5 bases and J lost 6, with 14 bases in between. The DNA of the CDR3 is TGTGCCAGCAGCCGCGCAGCAGCCCCCGAGCAGTACTTC. Protein product: CASSRAAAPEQYF.

V gene TRBV6-1 combines with J gene TRBJ2-2; 10 bases are shared with TRBD1. The CDR3 extends over 17 amino acids. V lost 2 bases and J lost 5; bases outside the gene matches: 8. Germline V gene sequence: CDR1 MNHNS, CDR2 SASEGT. As DNA, the CDR3 is TGTGCCAGCAGTGAAATTAGGACAGGGGGTCTTACCGGGGAGCTGTTTTTT. Translation gives CASSEIRTGGLTGELFF.

The CDR3 region has the DNA TGTGCCAGCAGCTTGGATGGTGCGGATTCACCCCTCCACTTT. This translates into CASSLDGADSPLHF. The chain links TRBV5-4 to TRBJ1-6; D is unresolved. The CDR3 extends over 14 amino acids. Germline lookup yields CDR1 SGHNT and CDR2 YYREEE (reference sequence). V was trimmed by 0 bases and J by 8 bases, leaving 9 bases between them.

This clone appeared once. V gene TRBV7-9 combines with J gene TRBJ2-2, with TRBD2 matching over 10 bases. The V gene's germline CDR1 is SEHNR and CDR2 FQNEAQ (reference sequence). CDR3 length: 15 amino acids. V lost 5 bases to trimming and J lost 6 bases; unmatched junction nucleotides: 6. CDR3 DNA: TGTGCCAGCAGCAGGGAGCGGGGGGGCGCCGGGGAGCTGTTTTTT. Translated: CASSRERGGAGELFF.

This clone has a single count. This chain joins TRBV5-1 and TRBJ2-7, with a possible D match to TRBD1 (5 bases). V was trimmed by 0 bases and J by 3 bases, leaving 10 bases between them. Germline lookup yields CDR1 SGHRS and CDR2 YFSETQ. The CDR3 totals 14 residues. This chain's CDR3 is CASSLVPGNYEQYF. CDR3 DNA: TGCGCCAGCAGCTTGGTTCCAGGGAACTACGAGCAGTACTTC.

This sequence joins TRBV18 and TRBJ2-1; 12 nucleotides agree with TRBD2. The CDR3 consists of 23 residues. Looked up from germline, CDR1 is KGHSH and CDR2 is LQKENI. V was pared by 4 bases and J by 1 base, with 23 bases of the junction left unmatched. The CDR3 region has the DNA TGTGCCAGCTCACTAATGGGACTAGCGGGCTCCGGGGGAGAGCACGGTTCCTACAATGAGCAGTTCTTC. Translating it yields CASSLMGLAGSGGEHGSYNEQFF.

V is TRBV6-5 and J is TRBJ1-5; the D gene is possibly TRBD1 (6 bases). CDR3 length: 15 amino acids. Germline loops: CDR1 MNHEY, CDR2 SVGAGI. The ends were cut back, 0 bases at V and 7 bases at J, with 13 bases in the middle. In nucleotides, the CDR3 is TGTGCCAGCAGTTACTCTGAACAGGGTGGGCAGCCCCAGCATTTT. This sequence encodes CASSYSEQGGQPQHF.

This clone turned up a few times. The chain has TRBV11-2 and TRBJ2-6; D assignment may be TRBD1 or TRBD2 (7 bases each). The V end was cut by 6 bases, the J end by 3 bases, with 24 bases between. The germline CDR1 and CDR2 sequences are SGHAT and FQNNGV. The CDR3 is 19 amino acids. The CDR3 nucleotides read TGTGCCAGCAGGGACCCGACAGGGAGGGGTGGAAATGGGGCCAACGTCCTGACTTTC. It codes for CASRDPTGRGGNGANVLTF.

V and J are TRBV7-3 and TRBJ2-7; D gene unclear. The CDR3 length is 13 residues. Per the germline V gene, CDR1 is SGHTA and CDR2 is FQGTGA. Trimming took 5 bases from V and 3 from J, leaving 11 bases between them. The CDR3 bases are TGTGCCAGCAGCGTCTCGGGCAGCTACGAGCAGTACTTC. Translation gives CASSVSGSYEQYF.

This clone was seen just once. The J gene is TRBJ1-1, the V gene TRBV30, with 10 bases fitting TRBD1. Trimming took 0 bases from V and 8 from J; bases not matched to a gene: 3. The CDR3 consists of 13 residues. The germline V gene has CDR1 GTSNPN and CDR2 SVGIG (reference sequence). CDR3 nucleotides: TGTGCCTGGAGTGTAACGGACAGGGGGGAAGCTTTCTTT. This translates into CAWSVTDRGEAFF.

This chain joins TRBV9 and TRBJ2-5; weak D call: TRBD2 (5 bases). The germline CDR1 and CDR2 sequences are SGDLS and YYNGEE. The V end lost 4 bases, the J end lost 4 bases, and 14 bases lay between the germline ends. The CDR3 extends over 14 amino acids. The CDR3 loop reads CASSTLFEGETQYF. The CDR3 DNA reads as TGTGCCAGCAGCACCTTGTTTGAGGGAGAGACCCAGTACTTC.

The V and J genes are TRBV5-4 and TRBJ2-1, with 11 bases lining up with TRBD2. Trimming removed 3 bases from V and 3 bases from J; junction bases left unmatched: 8. This CDR3 is built from 17 residues. The germline V gene encodes CDR1 SGHNT and CDR2 YYREEE (reference sequence). The CDR3 sequence: CASSSPPLAGVYNEQFF. Written as DNA, the CDR3 is TGTGCCAGCAGCTCACCTCCACTAGCGGGAGTCTACAATGAGCAGTTCTTC.